The 10 T cell receptor beta chains reported below all come from one sample, sequenced in a study of T cell repertoires in cytomegalovirus infection. In TCRdb, the reads were re-called with MiXCR into one record per CDR3 protein. The top ten hold approximately 12% of the sample, which has about 310,000 distinct CDR3 sequences, 15% to 20% seen once. Sequences were obtained from PBMCs. The origin of the receptors is a human donor in good health (CMV status not recorded). Some clones in this sample may be carry-over from other donors' samples.

The rearrangement joins TRBV6-5 to TRBJ1-6; D is undetermined. The CDR3 has 12 amino acids. The germline V gene has CDR1 MNHEY and CDR2 SVGAGI. Trimming stripped 2 bases from V and 7 bases from J, with 3 bases between. The CDR3 coding sequence is TGTGCCAGCAGTTACGGGAATTCACCCCTCCACTTT. This encodes CASSYGNSPLHF.

The genes are TRBV20-1 and TRBJ2-1; 10 bases match TRBD2. There are 16 residues in the CDR3. CDR1 is DFQATT and CDR2 is SNEGSKA in the germline V gene (reference sequence). V shed 1 base and J 8 bases; nucleotides not matched to a gene: 11. The CDR3 DNA reads as TGCAGTGCTAGAGTACGGCTAGCGGGGGACTCTGATGAGCAGTTCTTC. Translating gives CSARVRLAGDSDEQFF.

This clonotype appeared many times. V and J are TRBV20-1 and TRBJ2-3; TRBD2 matches 8 bases. The trim removed 4 bases at V and 2 bases at J, leaving 5 bases unmatched. The CDR3 contains 14 residues. Germline V gene lookup returns CDR1 DFQATT and CDR2 SNEGSKA (reference sequence). The CDR3 reads CSATIAGNTDTQYF. Written as DNA, the CDR3 is TGCAGTGCTACTATAGCGGGAAACACAGATACGCAGTATTTT.

This clonotype appeared a few times. The rearrangement uses TRBV20-1 and TRBJ2-5; D gene ambiguous. Trimming took off 1 base at V and 6 bases at J, with 9 bases between the two ends. The CDR3 has 12 residues. The V gene's germline CDR1 is DFQATT and CDR2 SNEGSKA (reference sequence). Here the CDR3 DNA reads TGCAGTGCTAGAGTTGCTTTAAAGACCCAGTACTTC. Amino acids: CSARVALKTQYF.

This clonotype came up many times. The chain links TRBV20-1 to TRBJ1-3; D is undetermined. CDR1 and CDR2 (germline): DFQATT, SNEGSKA (reference sequence). CDR3 size: 14 residues. V lost 0 bases and J 4 bases, leaving 10 bases between the germline ends. The CDR3 protein is CSARDPRSGNTIYF. CDR3 DNA: TGCAGTGCTAGAGATCCCCGGTCGGGAAACACCATATATTTT.

The chain joins TRBV6-5 to TRBJ2-3; the D call may be TRBD1 or TRBD2 (5 bases each). CDR1 MNHEY and CDR2 SVGAGI come from the germline V gene. V lost 5 bases and J lost 2, with 11 bases in between. CDR3 length: 14 amino acids. The CDR3 loop is CASSRDGTTDTQYF. CDR3 bases: TGTGCCAGCAGTCGGGACGGGACCACAGATACGCAGTATTTT.

At least ten counts were recorded for this clonotype. The chain employs TRBV27 and TRBJ2-5; the D is unclear. V lost 11 bases, J lost 5 bases, and 15 bases lay in between. CDR1 and CDR2 from the germline V gene are MNHEY and SMNVEV (reference sequence). This CDR3 has 12 residues. CDR3: CAPDGIPETQYF. The DNA of the CDR3 is TGTGCCCCCGATGGGATTCCGGAGACCCAGTACTTC.

The chain couples TRBV12-3 or TRBV12-4 to TRBJ1-5; D may be TRBD1 (6 bases). The CDR3 has 14 residues. V gave up 4 bases and J gave up 6 bases, with 13 bases separating them. The DNA of the CDR3 is TGTGCCAGCAGTTCTATGGGGGGCGGTCAGCCCCAGCATTTT. Protein: CASSSMGGGQPQHF.

This sequence joins TRBV4-2 and TRBJ2-1, with TRBD2 identical over 16 bases. This CDR3 spans 18 amino acids. V trimming: 1 base; J trimming: 8 bases; junction bases outside the gene matches: 8. The germline CDR1 and CDR2 sequences are LGHNA and YNFKEQ. Here the CDR3 reads CASSQGGLAGGAPDEQFF. CDR3 nucleotide sequence: TGTGCCAGCAGCCAAGGGGGACTAGCGGGGGGGGCCCCCGATGAGCAGTTCTTC.

This chain's CDR3 is CASSYDGTSSYEQYF. The CDR3 DNA sequence: TGTGCCAGCAGTTATGACGGGACCAGCTCCTACGAGCAGTACTTC. This rearrangement joins TRBV6-1 to TRBJ2-7; D possibly uses TRBD1 or TRBD2 (5 bases each). From germline, CDR1 is MNHNS and CDR2 SASEGT. With 5 bases removed from V and 0 bases from J, the gap between germline ends came to 14 bases. The CDR3 is made up of 15 amino acids.